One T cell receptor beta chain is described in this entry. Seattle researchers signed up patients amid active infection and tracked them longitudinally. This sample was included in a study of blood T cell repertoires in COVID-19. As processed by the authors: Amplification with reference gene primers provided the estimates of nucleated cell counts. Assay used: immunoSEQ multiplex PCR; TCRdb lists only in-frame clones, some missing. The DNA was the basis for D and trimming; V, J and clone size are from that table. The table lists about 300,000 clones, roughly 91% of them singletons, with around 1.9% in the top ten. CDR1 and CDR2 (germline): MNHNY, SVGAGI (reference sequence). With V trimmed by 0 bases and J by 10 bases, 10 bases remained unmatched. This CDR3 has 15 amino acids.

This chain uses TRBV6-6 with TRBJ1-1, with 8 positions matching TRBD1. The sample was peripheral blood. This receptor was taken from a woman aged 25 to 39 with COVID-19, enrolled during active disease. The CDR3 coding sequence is TGTGCCAGCAGTTACTCAGCCGGGACAGGACAAGGAGCTTTCTTT. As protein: CASSYSAGTGQGAFF.